Listed here are 20 T cell receptor beta chains from one sample, sequenced in a study of blood T cell repertoires in COVID-19. Clones were read by immunoSEQ multiplex PCR, and TCRdb kept only the in-frame ones, dropping some. The sample has about 38,000 clones; roughly 84% are singletons. The sequencing input was peripheral blood. These receptors all stem from a man aged 55 to 70 with COVID-19, enrolled during active disease.

The chain employs TRBV5-1 and TRBJ2-1, with D possibly matching TRBD2 (5 bases). The CDR3 is 15 residues long. Per the germline V gene, CDR1 is SGHRS and CDR2 is YFSETQ. The V and J ends lost 1 base and 2 bases respectively, with 10 bases between them. CDR3 in DNA: TGCGCCAGCAGCTTGACCGGGGAACCCTACAATGAGCAGTTCTTC. The encoded protein is CASSLTGEPYNEQFF.

The chain recombines TRBV5-1 with TRBJ1-1, with D possibly matching TRBD1 (6 bases). Germline loops: CDR1 SGHRS, CDR2 YFSETQ. The CDR3 covers 16 residues. Trimming pared 4 bases from V and 2 bases from J, leaving 18 bases between. The CDR3, as DNA: TGCGCCAGCAGCGACACCGGGACACCTATTAACACTGAAGCTTTCTTT. It codes for CASSDTGTPINTEAFF. Looking up the rest from reference TRBV5-1 and TRBJ1-1 gives the full variable domain: KAGVTQTPRYLIKTRGQQVTLSCSPISGHRSVSWYQQTPGQGLQFLFEYFSETQRNKGNFPGRFSGRQFSNSRSEMNVSTLELGDSALYLCASSDTGTPINTEAFFGQGTRLTVV.

The chain employs TRBV6-5 and TRBJ2-3; no clear D. Trimming shortened V by 6 bases and J by 5 bases, and 9 bases separated the two germline ends. The CDR3 has 12 residues. Germline lookup yields CDR1 MNHEY and CDR2 SVGAGI. The CDR3 DNA follows: TGTGCCAGCAGCCAGACGGGAGATACGCAGTATTTT. Protein product: CASSQTGDTQYF.

This chain links TRBV6-5 with TRBJ2-6, with D possibly matching TRBD2 (6 bases). The CDR3 sequence is 15 residues long. Deletions cut 6 bases from V and 1 base from J, with 10 bases between. Germline V gene data show CDR1 as MNHEY and CDR2 as SVGAGI. The CDR3 sequence: CASRPGGSGANVLTF. The CDR3 nucleotides read TGTGCCAGCAGGCCCGGAGGGTCTGGGGCCAACGTCCTGACTTTC.

This CDR3 is CSAGVAGRDTDTQYF. CDR3 in DNA: TGCAGCGCCGGGGTAGCGGGACGGGACACAGATACGCAGTATTTT. V and J are TRBV29-1 and TRBJ2-3, with 8 bases aligning to TRBD2. This CDR3 spans 15 amino acids. The J segment lost 2 bases and the V segment lost 7 bases, leaving 11 bases of the junction unmatched. The V gene's germline CDR1 is SQVTM and CDR2 ANQGSEA.

The chain couples TRBV19 to TRBJ1-2; 8 bases are a match to TRBD1. The CDR3 is 17 residues long. Germline V gene lookup returns CDR1 LNHDA and CDR2 SQIVND (reference sequence). J gave up 6 bases and V 6 bases, and 18 bases lay outside the gene matches. CDR3 region: CASSDPGQVARRDGYTF. Written as DNA, the CDR3 is TGTGCCAGTAGCGATCCGGGACAGGTCGCCCGGAGAGATGGCTACACCTTC.

The gene calls are TRBV21-1 and TRBJ2-1; the table calls TRBD1, which could not be checked here. TRBV21-1 is listed as a pseudogene. This CDR3 has 12 amino acids. The CDR3 DNA is TGTGCCAGCGGCCTGGGCATACATGTAGAGTTCTTC. This translates into CASGLGIHVEFF.

The gene calls are TRBV5-4 and TRBJ2-1, with 10 bases that match TRBD1. Trimming at V came to 4 bases and at J to 6 bases, leaving 7 bases not matched to a gene. Germline V CDR1 and CDR2: SGHNT, YYREEE (reference sequence). This CDR3 is 15 amino acids long. The CDR3 is CASSRTGTGANEQFF. The DNA for the CDR3 is TGTGCCAGCAGCCGTACCGGGACAGGGGCCAATGAGCAGTTCTTC.

This rearrangement joins TRBV20-1 to TRBJ2-3; D possibly corresponds to TRBD1 (6 bases). Trimming took 3 bases from V and 2 from J, leaving 15 bases between them. Per germline, CDR1 DFQATT and CDR2 SNEGSKA (reference sequence). This CDR3 comprises 15 residues. CDR3 sequence (DNA): TGCAGTGCTAGTAAGACAGGAACTTTCACAGATACGCAGTATTTT. The encoded protein is CSASKTGTFTDTQYF.

V usage is TRBV5-1 and J usage is TRBJ2-7; TRBD1 agrees at 8 bases. The CDR3 spans 14 residues. Germline V gene data show CDR1 as SGHRS and CDR2 as YFSETQ. Germline trimming cut 4 bases from V and 3 bases from J; bases unmatched to any gene: 6. The CDR3 nucleotides read TGCGCCAGCAGCACCACAGGGGGTAGCTACGAGCAGTACTTC. Translation gives CASSTTGGSYEQYF.

In its sample, this clone was seen once. The gene calls are TRBV4-3 and TRBJ2-7; TRBD1 is a possible D gene (7 bases). Trimming stripped 3 bases from V and 3 bases from J, with 18 bases between. Germline V CDR1 and CDR2: LGHNA, YSLEER. The CDR3 spans 16 residues. The CDR3 DNA reads TGCGCCAGCAGCCAGGGCGCTTCAGGGGGGAACTACGAGCAGTACTTC. Its protein product is CASSQGASGGNYEQYF.

This chain joins TRBV7-2 and TRBJ2-5; the match to TRBD1 covers 10 bases. The trim removed 0 bases at V and 4 bases at J, leaving 2 bases unmatched. CDR1 and CDR2 (germline): SGHTA, FQGNSA. CDR3 length: 15 residues. The CDR3 loop reads CASSLAGQGGETQYF. In nucleotides, the CDR3 is TGTGCCAGCAGCTTAGCTGGACAGGGGGGAGAGACCCAGTACTTC.

The chain links TRBV29-1 to TRBJ1-1; 11 positions agree with TRBD1. With 3 bases clipped from V and 5 bases from J, the junction kept 5 bases outside the gene matches. This CDR3 spans 14 amino acids. Germline V gene data show CDR1 as SQVTM and CDR2 as ANQGSEA. In DNA, the CDR3 is TGCAGCGTTGAGGACAGGGGGCGGGCGACTGAAGCTTTCTTT. This translates into CSVEDRGRATEAFF.

V usage is TRBV19 and J usage is TRBJ2-6; TRBD1 is a possible D gene (9 bases). With 10 bases removed from V and 0 bases from J, the gap between germline ends came to 19 bases. Germline values: CDR1 LNHDA, CDR2 SQIVND (reference sequence). This CDR3 is built from 17 residues. The CDR3 DNA reads as TGTGCCACCGGGGGGGGACAGGGTTTCTCTGGGGCCAACGTCCTGACTTTC. Protein product: CATGGGQGFSGANVLTF.

This sequence joins TRBV2 and TRBJ2-2, with 9 bases identical to TRBD2. The V gene's germline CDR1 is SNHLY and CDR2 FYNNEI. Trimming at V came to 6 bases and at J to 7 bases, leaving 6 bases not matched to a gene. This CDR3 region has 14 residues. CDR3: CASRGREGHGELFF. The CDR3 nucleotides read TGTGCCAGCAGGGGGCGGGAGGGCCACGGGGAGCTGTTTTTT.

The rearrangement joins TRBV9 to TRBJ2-2, with 10 bases fitting TRBD2. The CDR3 contains 18 residues. After removal of 3 bases from V and 5 bases from J, the junction contained 13 bases not matched to a gene. Germline V gene sequence: CDR1 SGDLS, CDR2 YYNGEE. CDR3 amino acids: CASSGSPIGLAVTGELFF. The CDR3 DNA reads TGTGCCAGCAGCGGCAGCCCGATCGGACTAGCGGTTACCGGGGAGCTGTTTTTT.

This chain links TRBV12-3 or TRBV12-4 with TRBJ2-2; 8 bases are a match to TRBD2. V was pared by 8 bases and J by 6 bases, with 5 bases of the junction left unmatched. There are 13 residues in the CDR3. DNA of the CDR3: TGTGCCAGCGGTAGCGGGAAGCCCGGGGAGCTGTTTTTT. This encodes CASGSGKPGELFF.

As DNA, the CDR3 is TGCGCCAGCCTCCATCGGACTAGCGGGAGGGCGGGGAATGAGCAGTTCTTC. It specifies CASLHRTSGRAGNEQFF. This chain uses TRBV10-1 with TRBJ2-1; TRBD2 aligns across 15 bases. The CDR3 runs to 17 residues. V was clipped by 8 bases and J by 7 bases; unmatched bases: 12. Germline CDR1 WNHNN, CDR2 SYGVQD (reference sequence).

This sequence joins TRBV6-2 or TRBV6-3 and TRBJ1-1; tentatively, D is TRBD1 (6 bases). This CDR3 comprises 14 residues. Germline CDR1 is MNHEY and CDR2 is SVGEGT. The V and J ends lost 5 bases and 1 base respectively, with 11 bases between them. The CDR3: CASSILGGNTEAFF. DNA of the CDR3: TGTGCCAGCAGTATCTTAGGGGGGAACACTGAAGCTTTCTTT.

This chain uses TRBV28 with TRBJ1-1; unclear D gene. This CDR3 has 16 residues. Per the germline V gene, CDR1 is MDHEN and CDR2 is SYDVKM. The V gene lost 8 bases and the J gene lost 0 bases, with 19 bases spanning the gap. The CDR3 sequence: CASLKPLDIMNTEAFF. Written as DNA, the CDR3 is TGTGCCAGCCTAAAGCCCCTTGACATCATGAACACTGAAGCTTTCTTT.